This T cell receptor beta chain was captured by sequencing in a study of beta chain features in type 1 diabetes. Turning to the study itself: Under 110,000,000 sorted cells were examined across all samples. Study-wide points: Overrepresentation of cells with high TCR expression could result from cDNA sequencing. All four CD4+ subsets of Type 1 diabetes patients contained TCRB CDR3s that were moderately but significantly shorter.

Sorting based on CD45RO/CCR7/CD25/CD127/CD95/CD27 separated CD4+ naive, central memory, regulatory and stem cell-like memory cells. Germline V gene data show CDR1 as SGHTA and CDR2 as FQGNSA. The CDR3 spans 15 residues. V lost 7 bases and J lost 5, with 20 bases in between. The whole isolated RNA underwent reverse transcription, so sequencing captured expressed TCRB transcripts. Profiling relied on immunoSEQ multiplex PCR, and the TCRdb table lists in-frame clones only, not all of them. The table lists approximately 140,000 clones, 9% of them singletons. Details on this clone: The antigen is undetermined.

The sequenced material came from central memory CD4+ T cells from blood. This chain connects TRBV7-2 to TRBJ1-2, with TRBD1 as a possible D gene (6 bases). This sequence was found in a man younger than 45 with type 1 diabetes. CDR3 nucleotide sequence: TGTGCCAGCACCTTTGCCGACAGGCCGAGATATGGCTACACCTTC. It is translated as CASTFADRPRYGYTF.